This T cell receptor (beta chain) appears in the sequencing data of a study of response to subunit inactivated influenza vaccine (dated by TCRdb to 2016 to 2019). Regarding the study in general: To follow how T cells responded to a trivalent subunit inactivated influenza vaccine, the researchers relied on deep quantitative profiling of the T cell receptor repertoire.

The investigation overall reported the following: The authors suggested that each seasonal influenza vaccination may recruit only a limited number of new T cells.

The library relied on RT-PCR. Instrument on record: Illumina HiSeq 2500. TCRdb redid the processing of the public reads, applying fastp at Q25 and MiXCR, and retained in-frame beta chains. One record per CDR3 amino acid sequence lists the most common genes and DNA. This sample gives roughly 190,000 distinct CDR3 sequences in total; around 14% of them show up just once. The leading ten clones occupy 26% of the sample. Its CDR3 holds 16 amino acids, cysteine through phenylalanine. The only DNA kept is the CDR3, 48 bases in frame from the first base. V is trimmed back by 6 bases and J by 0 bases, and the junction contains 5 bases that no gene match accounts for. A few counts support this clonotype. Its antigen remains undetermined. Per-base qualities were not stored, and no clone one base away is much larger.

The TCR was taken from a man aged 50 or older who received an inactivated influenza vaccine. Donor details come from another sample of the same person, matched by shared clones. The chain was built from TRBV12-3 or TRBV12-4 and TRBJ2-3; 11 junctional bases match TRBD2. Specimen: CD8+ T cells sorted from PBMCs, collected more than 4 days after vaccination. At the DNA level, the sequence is TGTGCCAGCAGCGAAACTAGCGGGGGTAGCACAGATACGCAGTATTTT. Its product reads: CASSETSGGSTDTQYF.